The sequence of this TCR beta chain was determined in a study of lymphopenia after photon versus proton radiotherapy. Overall study findings and caveats: In patients who died, overall survival fell as post-nadir TCR diversity dropped more. Better survival with proton therapy was suggested as possible, not demonstrated.

To note about this clone: Its antigen is not identified.

Generated by immunoSEQ multiplex PCR, the TCRdb table keeps only in-frame clones and is missing some. The sample has 65,000 or so clones; 87% are singletons. The source of this sequence is a man older than 75 with esophageal cancer. Material: peripheral blood, obtained from a patient treated with proton-based radiotherapy.

CDR3 amino acids: CASSLVSAGYGYTF. CDR3 sequence (DNA): TGCGCCAGCAGCTTGGTATCGGCAGGTTATGGCTACACCTTC. The V call is TRBV5-1, the J call TRBJ1-2; D is unresolved. Germline V CDR1 and CDR2: SGHRS, YFSETQ. With 0 bases removed from V and 5 bases from J, the gap between germline ends came to 11 bases. CDR3 length: 14 residues. Filled out from reference TRBV5-1 and TRBJ1-2, the complete variable domain reads KAGVTQTPRYLIKTRGQQVTLSCSPISGHRSVSWYQQTPGQGLQFLFEYFSETQRNKGNFPGRFSGRQFSNSRSEMNVSTLELGDSALYLCASSLVSAGYGYTFGSGTRLTVV.